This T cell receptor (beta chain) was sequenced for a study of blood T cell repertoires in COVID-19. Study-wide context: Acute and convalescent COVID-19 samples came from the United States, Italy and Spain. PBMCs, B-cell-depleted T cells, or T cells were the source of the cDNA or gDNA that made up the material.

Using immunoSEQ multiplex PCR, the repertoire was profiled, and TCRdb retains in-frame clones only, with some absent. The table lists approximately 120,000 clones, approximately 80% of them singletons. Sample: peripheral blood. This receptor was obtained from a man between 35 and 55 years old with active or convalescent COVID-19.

CDR3 in DNA: TGTGCCACCAGTCCTGGGACTTCTCTCCAAGAGACCCAGTACTTC. As protein: CATSPGTSLQETQYF. The J gene is TRBJ2-5, the V gene TRBV24-1; D may be TRBD2 (6 bases). CDR1 is KGHDR and CDR2 is SFDVKD in the germline V gene. The V end lost 6 bases, the J end lost 1 base, and 14 bases lay between the germline ends. This CDR3 is 15 amino acids long.